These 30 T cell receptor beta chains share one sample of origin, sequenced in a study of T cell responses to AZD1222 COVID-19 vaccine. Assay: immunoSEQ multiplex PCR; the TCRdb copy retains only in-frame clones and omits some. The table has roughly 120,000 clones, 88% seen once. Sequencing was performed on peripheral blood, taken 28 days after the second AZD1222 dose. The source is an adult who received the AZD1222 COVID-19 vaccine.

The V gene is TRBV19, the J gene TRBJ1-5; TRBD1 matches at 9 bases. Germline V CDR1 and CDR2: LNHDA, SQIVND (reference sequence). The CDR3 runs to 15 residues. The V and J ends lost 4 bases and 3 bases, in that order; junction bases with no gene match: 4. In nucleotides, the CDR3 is TGTGCCAGTAGTACGGGACAGGGAGTCAATCAGCCCCAGCATTTT. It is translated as CASSTGQGVNQPQHF.

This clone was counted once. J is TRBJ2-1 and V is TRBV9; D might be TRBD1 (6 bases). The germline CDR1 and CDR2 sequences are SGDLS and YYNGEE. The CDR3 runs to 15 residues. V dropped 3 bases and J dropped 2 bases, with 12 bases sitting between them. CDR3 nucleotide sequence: TGTGCCAGCAGCGCAACAGGGATCGCCTACAATGAGCAGTTCTTC. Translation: CASSATGIAYNEQFF.

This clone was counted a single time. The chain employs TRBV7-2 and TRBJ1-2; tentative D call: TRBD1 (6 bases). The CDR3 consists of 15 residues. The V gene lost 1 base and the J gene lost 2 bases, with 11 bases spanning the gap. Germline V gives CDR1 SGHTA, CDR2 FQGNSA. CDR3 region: CASSLDRTGNYGYTF. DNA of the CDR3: TGTGCCAGCAGCTTAGACCGAACAGGGAACTATGGCTACACCTTC.

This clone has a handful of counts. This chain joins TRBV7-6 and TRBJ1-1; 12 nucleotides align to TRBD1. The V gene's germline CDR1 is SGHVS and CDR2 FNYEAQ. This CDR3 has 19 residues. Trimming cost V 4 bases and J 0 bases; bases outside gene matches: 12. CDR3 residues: CASSSHRDRGLNVNTEAFF. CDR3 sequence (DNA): TGTGCCAGCAGCTCACACCGGGACAGGGGGCTTAATGTGAACACTGAAGCTTTCTTT.

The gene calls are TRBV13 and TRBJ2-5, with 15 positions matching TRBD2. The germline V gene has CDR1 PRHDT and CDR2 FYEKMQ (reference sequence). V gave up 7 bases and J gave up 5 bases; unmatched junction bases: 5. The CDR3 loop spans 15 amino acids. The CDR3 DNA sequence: TGTGCCAGCAAGCTCGGACTAGCGGGGGGGGAGACCCAGTACTTC. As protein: CASKLGLAGGETQYF. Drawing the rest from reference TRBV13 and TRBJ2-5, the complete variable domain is AAGVIQSPRHLIKEKRETATLKCYPIPRHDTVYWYQQGPGQDPQFLISFYEKMQSDKGSIPDRFSAQQFSDYHSELNMSSLELGDSALYFCASKLGLAGGETQYFGPGTRLLVL.

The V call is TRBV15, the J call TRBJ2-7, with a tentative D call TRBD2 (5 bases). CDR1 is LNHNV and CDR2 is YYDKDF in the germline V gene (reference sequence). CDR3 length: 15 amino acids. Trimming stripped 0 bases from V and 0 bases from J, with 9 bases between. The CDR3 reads CATSRERGSSYEQYF. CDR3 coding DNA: TGTGCCACCAGCAGAGAACGGGGAAGCTCCTACGAGCAGTACTTC.

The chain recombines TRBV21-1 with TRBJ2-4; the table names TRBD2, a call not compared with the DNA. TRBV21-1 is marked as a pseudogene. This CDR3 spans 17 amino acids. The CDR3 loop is CASTPSGRARGCNIQYF. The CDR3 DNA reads TGTGCCAGCACCCCTAGCGGGAGGGCCCGAGGGTGTAACATTCAGTACTTC.

The chain's CDR3 is CASSQGQLGLGKLFF. The CDR3 coding sequence is TGTGCCAGCAGTCAGGGCCAGCTAGGGTTGGGAAAACTGTTTTTT. This chain connects TRBV28 to TRBJ1-4, with a tentative D call TRBD1 (5 bases). Germline CDR1 and CDR2: MDHEN and SYDVKM. The CDR3 runs to 15 residues. V lost 5 bases to trimming and J lost 10 bases, with 20 bases between them. Full variable domain (outside the CDR3, taken from reference TRBV28 and TRBJ1-4): DVKVTQSSRYLVKRTGEKVFLECVQDMDHENMFWYRQDPGLGLRLIYFSYDVKMKEKGDIPEGYSVSREKKERFSLILESASTNQTSMYLCASSQGQLGLGKLFFGSGTQLSVL.

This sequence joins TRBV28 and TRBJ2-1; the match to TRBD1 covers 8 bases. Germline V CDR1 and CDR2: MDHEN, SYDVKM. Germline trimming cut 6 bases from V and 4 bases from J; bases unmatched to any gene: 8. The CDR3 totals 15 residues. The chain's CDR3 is CASRPPGQVYNEQFF. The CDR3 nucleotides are TGTGCCAGCAGACCTCCGGGACAGGTTTACAATGAGCAGTTCTTC.

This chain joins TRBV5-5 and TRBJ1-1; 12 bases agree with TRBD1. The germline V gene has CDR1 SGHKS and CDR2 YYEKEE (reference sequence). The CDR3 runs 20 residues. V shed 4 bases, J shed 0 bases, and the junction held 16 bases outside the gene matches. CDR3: CASSLVLFRDRGLLNTEAFF. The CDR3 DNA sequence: TGTGCCAGCAGCCTGGTCTTATTCCGGGACAGGGGGCTTTTGAACACTGAAGCTTTCTTT.

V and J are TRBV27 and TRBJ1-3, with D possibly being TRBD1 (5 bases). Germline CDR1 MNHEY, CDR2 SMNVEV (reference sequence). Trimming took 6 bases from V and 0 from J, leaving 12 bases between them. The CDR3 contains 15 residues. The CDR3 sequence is CASSWDGYSGNTIYF. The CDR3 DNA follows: TGTGCCAGCAGCTGGGACGGCTACTCTGGAAACACCATATATTTT.

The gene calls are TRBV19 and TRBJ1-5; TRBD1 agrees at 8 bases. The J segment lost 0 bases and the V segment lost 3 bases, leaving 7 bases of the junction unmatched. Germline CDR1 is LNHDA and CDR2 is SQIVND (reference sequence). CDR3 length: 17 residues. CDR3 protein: CASSIGSGQVSNQPQHF. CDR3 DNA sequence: TGTGCCAGTAGTATTGGATCGGGACAGGTTAGCAATCAGCCCCAGCATTTT.

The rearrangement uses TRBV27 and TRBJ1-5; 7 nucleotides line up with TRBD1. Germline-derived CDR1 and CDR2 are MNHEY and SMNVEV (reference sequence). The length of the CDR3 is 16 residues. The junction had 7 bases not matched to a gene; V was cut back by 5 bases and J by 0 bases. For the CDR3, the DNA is TGTGCCAGCAGTCCGGGGGACAGTTATAGCAATCAGCCCCAGCATTTT. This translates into CASSPGDSYSNQPQHF.

CDR3 DNA: TGTGCCAGCAGCTTCGGTTCTCGGGAGGCCGGGGAGCTGTTTTTT. It is translated as CASSFGSREAGELFF. The chain has TRBV7-9 and TRBJ2-2; 7 nucleotides align to TRBD2. This CDR3 has 15 amino acids. From germline, CDR1 is SEHNR and CDR2 FQNEAQ (reference sequence). The V segment lost 3 bases and the J segment 6 bases; nucleotides outside the gene matches: 7.

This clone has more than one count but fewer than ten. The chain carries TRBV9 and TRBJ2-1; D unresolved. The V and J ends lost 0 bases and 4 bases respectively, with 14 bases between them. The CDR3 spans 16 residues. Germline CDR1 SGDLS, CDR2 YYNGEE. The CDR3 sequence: CASSVDPSFLYNEQFF. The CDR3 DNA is TGTGCCAGCAGCGTAGATCCGTCCTTCCTTTACAATGAGCAGTTCTTC.

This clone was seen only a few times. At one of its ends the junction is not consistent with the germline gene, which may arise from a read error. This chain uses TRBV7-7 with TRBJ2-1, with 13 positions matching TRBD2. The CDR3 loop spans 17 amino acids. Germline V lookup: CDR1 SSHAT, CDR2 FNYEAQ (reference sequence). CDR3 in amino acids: CASSLGGLAGHYNEQFF. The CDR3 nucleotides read TGTGCTAGCAGCTTGGGGGGACTAGCGGGACACTACAATGAGCAGTTCTTC.

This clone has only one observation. CDR3: CASSSHHMGYGYTF. Here the CDR3 DNA reads TGTGCCAGCAGTTCCCATCACATGGGCTATGGCTACACCTTC. The rearrangement joins TRBV28 to TRBJ1-2; D not resolved. This CDR3 has 14 amino acids. Deletions cut 4 bases from V and 4 bases from J, with 13 bases between. The germline V gene encodes CDR1 MDHEN and CDR2 SYDVKM.

The CDR3 nucleotides are TGTGCCATCAGTGATCGCAGCGGGACAGGCGGGCACGATTCACCCCTCCACTTT. Translated, it gives CAISDRSGTGGHDSPLHF. The chain joins TRBV10-3 to TRBJ1-6, with TRBD1 matching over 8 bases. The CDR3 spans 18 residues. Germline V gene lookup returns CDR1 ENHRY and CDR2 SYGVKD. V was pared by 3 bases and J by 8 bases, with 15 bases of the junction left unmatched.

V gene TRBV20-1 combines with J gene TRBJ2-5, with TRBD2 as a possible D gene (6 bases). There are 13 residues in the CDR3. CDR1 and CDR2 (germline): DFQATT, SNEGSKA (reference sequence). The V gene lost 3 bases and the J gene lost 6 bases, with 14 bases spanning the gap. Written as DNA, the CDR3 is TGCAGTGCTAGTGGGGACTCCCCACAGACCCAGTACTTC. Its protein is CSASGDSPQTQYF.

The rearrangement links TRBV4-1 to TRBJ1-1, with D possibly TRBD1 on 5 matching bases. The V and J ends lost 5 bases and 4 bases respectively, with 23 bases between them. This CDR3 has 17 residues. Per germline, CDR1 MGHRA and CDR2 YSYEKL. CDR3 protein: CASSRGPLSPEGTEAFF. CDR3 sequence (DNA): TGCGCCAGCAGCAGGGGACCCCTTTCTCCTGAGGGCACTGAAGCTTTCTTT.

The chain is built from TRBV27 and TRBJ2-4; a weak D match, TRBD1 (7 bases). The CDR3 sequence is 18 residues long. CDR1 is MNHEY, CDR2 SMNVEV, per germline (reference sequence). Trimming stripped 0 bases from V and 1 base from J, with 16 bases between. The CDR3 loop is CASSLSNRGAGAKNIQYF. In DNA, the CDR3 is TGTGCCAGCAGTTTATCTAACAGGGGTGCGGGGGCCAAAAACATTCAGTACTTC.

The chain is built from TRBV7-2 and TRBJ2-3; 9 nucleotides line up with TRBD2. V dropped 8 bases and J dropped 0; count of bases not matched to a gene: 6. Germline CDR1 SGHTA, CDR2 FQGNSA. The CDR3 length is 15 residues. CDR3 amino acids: CASALAGTSTDTQYF. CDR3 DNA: TGTGCCAGCGCGCTAGCGGGAACTAGCACAGATACGCAGTATTTT. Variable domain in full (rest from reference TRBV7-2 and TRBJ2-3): GAGVSQSPSNKVTEKGKDVELRCDPISGHTALYWYRQSLGQGLEFLIYFQGNSAPDKSGLPSDRFSAERTGGSVSTLTIQRTQQEDSAVYLCASALAGTSTDTQYFGPGTRLTVL.

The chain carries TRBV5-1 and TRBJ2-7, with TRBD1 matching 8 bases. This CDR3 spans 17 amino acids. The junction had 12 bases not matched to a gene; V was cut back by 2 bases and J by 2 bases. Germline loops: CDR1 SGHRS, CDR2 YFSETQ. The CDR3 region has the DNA TGCGCCAGCAGCTTCTCGACAGGGGCCTTATATACCTACGAGCAGTACTTC. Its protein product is CASSFSTGALYTYEQYF.

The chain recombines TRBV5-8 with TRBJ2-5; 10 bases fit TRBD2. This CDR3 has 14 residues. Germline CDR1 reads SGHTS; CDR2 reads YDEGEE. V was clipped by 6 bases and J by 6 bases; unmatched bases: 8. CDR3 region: CASTSLAGEKTQYF. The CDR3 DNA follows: TGTGCCAGCACCTCCCTAGCGGGAGAAAAGACCCAGTACTTC. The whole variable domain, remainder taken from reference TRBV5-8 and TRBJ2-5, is EAGVTQSPTHLIKTRGQQATLRCSPISGHTSVYWYQQALGLGLQFLLWYDEGEERNRGNFPPRFSGRQFPNYSSELNVNALELEDSALYLCASTSLAGEKTQYFGPGTRLLVL.

Here the CDR3 DNA reads TGTGCCAGCAGCTCCACAGGGGCGGGAAACACCATATATTTT. This codes for CASSSTGAGNTIYF. The chain recombines TRBV5-4 with TRBJ1-3; 7 bases are shared with TRBD1. With V trimmed by 3 bases and J by 4 bases, 4 bases remained unmatched. Germline assignment: CDR1 SGHNT and CDR2 YYREEE (reference sequence). The CDR3 consists of 14 residues.

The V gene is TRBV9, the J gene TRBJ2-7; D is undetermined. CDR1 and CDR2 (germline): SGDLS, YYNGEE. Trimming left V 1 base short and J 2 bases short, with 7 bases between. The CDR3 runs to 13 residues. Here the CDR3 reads CASSVRPAYEQYF. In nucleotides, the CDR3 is TGTGCCAGCAGCGTAAGACCCGCCTACGAGCAGTACTTC.

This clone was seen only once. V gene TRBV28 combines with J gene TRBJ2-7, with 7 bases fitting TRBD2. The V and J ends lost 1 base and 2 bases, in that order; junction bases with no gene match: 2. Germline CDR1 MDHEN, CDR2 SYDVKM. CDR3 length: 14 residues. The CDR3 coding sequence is TGTGCCAGCAGTTTATTGGGACTAACCTACGAGCAGTACTTC. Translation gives CASSLLGLTYEQYF.

CDR3 coding DNA: TGTGCCAGCAGCTCTCTTGTCCGGGTGGGACAAGAGACCCAGTACTTC. Translated, it gives CASSSLVRVGQETQYF. The J gene is TRBJ2-5, the V gene TRBV28; D unclear. With 6 bases removed from V and 2 bases from J, the gap between germline ends came to 19 bases. The CDR3 loop spans 16 amino acids. Germline-derived CDR1 and CDR2 are MDHEN and SYDVKM.

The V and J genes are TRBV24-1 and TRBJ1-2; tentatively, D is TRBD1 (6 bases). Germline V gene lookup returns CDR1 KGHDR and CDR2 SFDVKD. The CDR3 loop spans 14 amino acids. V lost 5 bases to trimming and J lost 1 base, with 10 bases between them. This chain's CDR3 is CATSGGGLNYGYTF. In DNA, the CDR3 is TGTGCCACCAGTGGGGGGGGCCTTAACTATGGCTACACCTTC.

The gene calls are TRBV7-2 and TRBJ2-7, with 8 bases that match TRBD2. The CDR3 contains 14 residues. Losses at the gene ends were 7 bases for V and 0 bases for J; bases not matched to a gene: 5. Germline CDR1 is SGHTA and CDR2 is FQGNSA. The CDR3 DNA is TGTGCCAGCAAAACGGGAGGGATCTCCTACGAGCAGTACTTC. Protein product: CASKTGGISYEQYF.